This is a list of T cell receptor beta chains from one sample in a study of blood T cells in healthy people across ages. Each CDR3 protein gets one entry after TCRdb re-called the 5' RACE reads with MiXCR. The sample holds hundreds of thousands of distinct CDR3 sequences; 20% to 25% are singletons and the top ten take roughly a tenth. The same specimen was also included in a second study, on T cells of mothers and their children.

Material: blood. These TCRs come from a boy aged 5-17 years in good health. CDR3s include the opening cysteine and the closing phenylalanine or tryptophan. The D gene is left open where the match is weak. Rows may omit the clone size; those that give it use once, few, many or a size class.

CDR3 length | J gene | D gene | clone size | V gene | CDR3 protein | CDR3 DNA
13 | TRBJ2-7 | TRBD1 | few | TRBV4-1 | CASSQGQGIEQYF | TGCGCCAGCAGCCAAGGACAGGGGATCGAGCAGTACTTC
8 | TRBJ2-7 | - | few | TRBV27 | CAREEQYF | TGTGCCAGGGAGGAGCAGTACTTC
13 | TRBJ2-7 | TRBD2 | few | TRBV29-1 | CSVESGRAYEQYF | TGCAGCGTTGAGAGCGGGAGGGCTTACGAGCAGTACTTC
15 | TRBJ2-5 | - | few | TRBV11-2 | CASSFLTREEETQYF | TGTGCCAGCAGCTTTCTTACTAGGGAGGAAGAGACCCAGTACTTC
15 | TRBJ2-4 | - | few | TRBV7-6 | CASSVLRGAKNIQYF | TGTGCCAGCAGCGTCCTCCGGGGGGCCAAAAACATTCAGTACTTC
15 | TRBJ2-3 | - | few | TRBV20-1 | CSAWDLRASTDTQYF | TGCAGTGCTTGGGACTTACGAGCTAGCACAGATACGCAGTATTTT
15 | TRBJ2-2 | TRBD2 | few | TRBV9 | CASSSRGGGTGELFF | TGTGCCAGCAGCTCACGGGGGGGCGGAACCGGGGAGCTGTTTTTT
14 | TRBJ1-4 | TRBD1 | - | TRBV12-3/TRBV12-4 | CASRQGAQGEKLFF | TGTGCCAGCAGACAGGGGGCGCAGGGAGAAAAACTGTTTTTT
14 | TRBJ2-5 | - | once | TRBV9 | CASSVATGAETQYF | TGTGCCAGCAGCGTAGCCACGGGAGCAGAGACCCAGTACTTC
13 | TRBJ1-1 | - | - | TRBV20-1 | CSASREASTEAFF | TGCAGTGCTAGCCGGGAGGCGAGCACTGAAGCTTTCTTT
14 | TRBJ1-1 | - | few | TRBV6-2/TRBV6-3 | CASRWLGVDTEAFF | TGTGCCAGCAGGTGGTTGGGGGTCGACACTGAAGCTTTCTTT
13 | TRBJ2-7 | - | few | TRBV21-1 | CASSIDSSYEQYF | TGTGCCAGCAGCATTGACAGCTCCTACGAGCAGTACTTC
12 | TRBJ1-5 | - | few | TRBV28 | CASSLSPQPQHF | TGTGCCAGCAGTTTAAGCCCCCAGCCCCAGCATTTT
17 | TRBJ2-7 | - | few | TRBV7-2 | CASSLEAHGTHLGEQYF | TGTGCCAGCAGCTTAGAGGCGCATGGGACTCACCTTGGGGAGCAGTACTTC
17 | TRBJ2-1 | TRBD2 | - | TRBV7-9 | CASSLALGLAYRNEQFF | TGTGCCAGCAGCTTAGCGCTGGGACTAGCGTACCGCAATGAGCAGTTCTTC
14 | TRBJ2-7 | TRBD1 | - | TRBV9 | CASSAGQGGNEQYF | TGTGCCAGCAGCGCCGGACAGGGTGGAAACGAGCAGTACTTC
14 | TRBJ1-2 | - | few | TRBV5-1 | CASSLAVNNYGYTF | TGCGCCAGCAGCTTGGCGGTGAACAACTATGGCTACACCTTC
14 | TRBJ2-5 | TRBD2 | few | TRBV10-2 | CASSSSGNRETQYF | TGCGCCAGCAGTTCTAGCGGGAATAGGGAGACCCAGTACTTC
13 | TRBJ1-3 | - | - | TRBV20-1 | CSARVGFGNTIYF | TGCAGTGCTAGAGTGGGCTTCGGAAACACCATATATTTT
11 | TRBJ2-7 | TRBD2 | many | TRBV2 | CASGGGYEQYF | TGTGCCAGCGGCGGGGGGTACGAGCAGTACTTC
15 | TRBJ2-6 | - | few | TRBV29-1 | CSVFTGITGANVLTF | TGCAGCGTTTTTACAGGGATCACTGGGGCCAACGTCCTGACTTTC
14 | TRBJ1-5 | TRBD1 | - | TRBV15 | CATSPDRVDQPQHF | TGTGCCACCAGCCCGGACAGGGTGGATCAGCCCCAGCATTTT
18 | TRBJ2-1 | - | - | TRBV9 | CASSVDGMTGSSYNEQFF | TGTGCCAGCAGCGTAGATGGGATGACGGGTAGCTCCTACAATGAGCAGTTCTTC
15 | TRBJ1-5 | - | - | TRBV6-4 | CASSEEGGSNQPQHF | TGTGCCAGCAGTGAGGAGGGAGGAAGCAATCAGCCCCAGCATTTT
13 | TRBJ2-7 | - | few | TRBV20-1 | CSASLGGRDEQYF | TGCAGTGCTAGTTTGGGGGGACGCGACGAGCAGTACTTC